Sequencing of this TCR beta chain was carried out in a study of blood T cells in healthy people across ages. Findings and limits, study-wide: Higher diversity, along with more naive CD4+ cells, distinguished long-lived donors from aged donors. When one million T cells were used, diversity estimates were thought to be underestimates.

The individuals who served as donors were healthy Caucasians living in Russia, aged roughly 6 to 100. Researchers collected about 9.6 milliliters of peripheral blood from every single donor. As to this clonotype: Its specificity is not known.

The CDR3 totals 13 residues. Trimming stripped 8 bases from V and 6 bases from J, with 15 bases between. Germline loops: CDR1 MDHEN, CDR2 SYDVKM. A second 7 to 11 cycle PCR used barcoded and J-beta primers. TCRdb re-called the 5' RACE reads with MiXCR, one entry per CDR3 protein. This sample has under 2,000,000 distinct CDR3 sequences; around 50% occur once, and the top ten carry less than 2.5%. This rearrangement joins TRBV28 to TRBJ2-3; weak D call: TRBD2 (5 bases). The TCR originated in a woman in her thirties or forties in good health. The sample taken for sequencing was blood. CDR3 nucleotides: TGTGCCAGCGGGCTCCCGACGGGGGATACGCAGTATTTT. It specifies CASGLPTGDTQYF.